A selection of T cell receptor beta chains follows, all from one sample in a study of CD8 T cells in ankylosing spondylitis. TCRdb reanalysed the 5' RACE reads using MiXCR and keeps one entry per CDR3 protein. The sample lists some 220,000 distinct CDR3 sequences; more than 5.5% were seen once. The sample consisted of blood, either unsorted or a sorted T cell fraction (not recorded which). These TCRs come from a male donor with ankylosing spondylitis. Both conserved end residues are part of each CDR3. A D gene is named only where the DNA matches it firmly. Part of the rows lack a size; the others show once, few, many or a class for expanded clones.

V: TRBV5-6
size: many
D: -
J: TRBJ1-2
DNA: TGTGCCAGCAGCTTCCGACAGGACCATAACTATGGCTACACCTTC
CDR3: CASSFRQDHNYGYTF

V: TRBV15
size: many
D: TRBD1
J: TRBJ2-3
DNA: TGTGCCACCAGCAGTATCAGGGGGCACAGCACAGATACGCAGTATTTT
CDR3: CATSSIRGHSTDTQYF

V: TRBV9
size: -
D: -
J: TRBJ1-3
DNA: TGTGCCAGCAGCGTAGGTTCTGGAAACACCATATATTTT
CDR3: CASSVGSGNTIYF

V: TRBV3-1
size: many
D: -
J: TRBJ2-2
DNA: TGTGCCAGCAGCCAGAGAGACAGAAAACTTAACACCGGGGAGCTGTTTTTT
CDR3: CASSQRDRKLNTGELFF

V: TRBV12-3/TRBV12-4
size: -
D: -
J: TRBJ2-2
DNA: TGTGCCAGCATCGGGGCAGGGGATTACACCGGGGAGCTGTTTTTT
CDR3: CASIGAGDYTGELFF

V: TRBV12-3/TRBV12-4
size: -
D: TRBD1
J: TRBJ1-5
DNA: TGTGCCAGCAGTTTAGCACCGGGACCCAGAAGGGGGCTTGGTTATCAGCCCCAGCATTTT
CDR3: CASSLAPGPRRGLGYQPQHF

V: TRBV9
size: many
D: -
J: TRBJ2-7
DNA: TGTGCCAGCAGCGTAAAAAGCAGGGTTGGCGAGCAGTACTTC
CDR3: CASSVKSRVGEQYF

V: TRBV7-9
size: -
D: TRBD2
J: TRBJ2-1
DNA: TGTGCCAGCAGCTTAGTAGTGCTAGCGGGAGTCAATGAGCAGTTCTTC
CDR3: CASSLVVLAGVNEQFF

V: TRBV2
size: few
D: -
J: TRBJ2-1
DNA: TGTGCCATCACAGTGGACTGGTCCTACAATGAGCAGTTCTTC
CDR3: CAITVDWSYNEQFF

V: TRBV24-1
size: many
D: -
J: TRBJ2-2
DNA: TGTGCCACCAGTGATTTCCTAGGAACCGGGGAGCTGTTTTTT
CDR3: CATSDFLGTGELFF

V: TRBV4-3
size: many
D: -
J: TRBJ2-3
DNA: TGCGCCAGCAGCCTCTTATGGGGGGCAGGAGCTAGCACAGATACGCAGTATTTT
CDR3: CASSLLWGAGASTDTQYF

V: TRBV9
size: -
D: -
J: TRBJ2-1
DNA: TGTGCCAGCAGCGGTGCGGGGACGTACAATGAGCAGTTCTTC
CDR3: CASSGAGTYNEQFF

V: TRBV7-9
size: -
D: TRBD1
J: TRBJ1-4
DNA: TGTGCCAGCAGCCCTACCACGGGGACAGGGAATGAAAAACTGTTTTTT
CDR3: CASSPTTGTGNEKLFF

V: TRBV29-1
size: few
D: -
J: TRBJ2-1
DNA: TGCAGCGTTAAACCCGGGACGGCTAGCTCCTACAATGAGCAGTTCTTC
CDR3: CSVKPGTASSYNEQFF

V: TRBV4-1
size: many
D: -
J: TRBJ2-2
DNA: TGCGCCAGCAGCCAAATGCTAGCCGGGGAGCTGTTTTTT
CDR3: CASSQMLAGELFF

V: TRBV7-9
size: many
D: -
J: TRBJ1-1
DNA: TGTGCCAAGGGAGAAGTTAGATCGGAAACTGAAGCTTTCTTT
CDR3: CAKGEVRSETEAFF

V: TRBV15
size: many
D: -
J: TRBJ1-1
DNA: TGTGCCACCAGCAGGGGACGGGGACTCCGAGGGAACACTGAAGCTTTCTTT
CDR3: CATSRGRGLRGNTEAFF

V: TRBV12-3/TRBV12-4
size: -
D: -
J: TRBJ2-5
DNA: TGTGCCAGCAGTTTATGGTTTAAAGAGACCCAGTACTTC
CDR3: CASSLWFKETQYF

V: TRBV4-3
size: few
D: -
J: TRBJ2-3
DNA: TGCGCCAGCAGCCTACGATTTGGCAGTACCACAGATACGCAGTATTTT
CDR3: CASSLRFGSTTDTQYF

V: TRBV7-2
size: many
D: -
J: TRBJ2-7
DNA: TGTGCCAGCAGCTTAAACATCGGCTACGAGCAGTACTTC
CDR3: CASSLNIGYEQYF

V: TRBV7-3
size: many
D: TRBD1
J: TRBJ1-1
DNA: TGTGCCAGCAGCTCTTCAGGGGGGGTGAACACTGAAGCTTTCTTT
CDR3: CASSSSGGVNTEAFF

V: TRBV4-2
size: many
D: -
J: TRBJ1-6
DNA: TGTGCCAGCAGCCAGGGTAGTAATTCACCCCTCCACTTT
CDR3: CASSQGSNSPLHF

V: TRBV20-1
size: few
D: -
J: TRBJ2-7
DNA: TGCAGTGCGGGGGGGGCGAGGCCCGCCTACGAGCAGTACTTC
CDR3: CSAGGARPAYEQYF

V: TRBV27
size: -
D: -
J: TRBJ2-6
DNA: TGTGCCAGCAGTCCAGAGGGGGGGGCCAACGTCCTGACTTTC
CDR3: CASSPEGGANVLTF

V: TRBV6-5
size: many
D: -
J: TRBJ2-1
DNA: TGTGCCAGCAGTTACTCGACGCCCCCCAATGAGCAGTTCTTC
CDR3: CASSYSTPPNEQFF

V: TRBV20-1
size: few
D: -
J: TRBJ1-1
DNA: TGCAGTGCTAGACCGATGGGACGGCCGACCTTTGAAGCTTTCTTT
CDR3: CSARPMGRPTFEAFF

V: TRBV7-9
size: many
D: -
J: TRBJ2-1
DNA: TGTGCCAGCAGCACCCAGGGCGGTGAGCAGTTCTTC
CDR3: CASSTQGGEQFF

V: TRBV7-3
size: many
D: -
J: TRBJ2-7
DNA: TGTGCCAGCAGCTTAAATTTGGGTTACGAGCAGTACTTC
CDR3: CASSLNLGYEQYF

V: TRBV7-9
size: -
D: -
J: TRBJ1-2
DNA: TGTGCCAGCAGCAATGGGGGGGGATCGGGTGGCTACACCTTC
CDR3: CASSNGGGSGGYTF

V: TRBV10-3
size: many
D: -
J: TRBJ1-1
DNA: TGTGCCATCAGCCCGGTGGAAGGGTTCCAGAACACTGAAGCTTTCTTT
CDR3: CAISPVEGFQNTEAFF

V: TRBV5-1
size: few
D: -
J: TRBJ1-1
DNA: TGCGCCAGCAGCGAGCGGGGGACGGAATACACTGAAGCTTTCTTT
CDR3: CASSERGTEYTEAFF

V: TRBV5-4
size: -
D: TRBD1
J: TRBJ2-7
DNA: TGTGCCAGCAGCGCAGGGGACAGCCGAGGAGAGCAGTACTTC
CDR3: CASSAGDSRGEQYF

V: TRBV5-6
size: -
D: TRBD2
J: TRBJ2-3
DNA: TGTGCCAGCAGCCATCCTAGCGGGACGGGAGATACGCAGTATTTT
CDR3: CASSHPSGTGDTQYF

V: TRBV7-6
size: -
D: -
J: TRBJ2-3
DNA: TGTGCCAGCAGCTTGGGCCAGACTTCCACCACAGATACGCAGTATTTT
CDR3: CASSLGQTSTTDTQYF

V: TRBV9
size: many
D: -
J: TRBJ2-5
DNA: TGTGCCAGCAGCGTAGGGGACTCCGAAAAGACCCAGTACTTC
CDR3: CASSVGDSEKTQYF